Each of the 6 T cell receptor beta chains below was sequenced from the same sample in a study of T-cell reconstitution after alpha-beta-depleted transplantation in children. Unique molecular identifiers were built into the TCRbeta library. From the PCR reads, TCRdb called clonotypes with MiXCR, one entry per CDR3 protein. This table has around 450,000 distinct CDR3 sequences, about 45% appearing once. The sequences come from PBMCs, collected before TCRalphabeta/CD19-depleted stem cell transplant. These receptors originate from a girl aged 2-9 years with aplastic anemia, due to receive a stem cell transplant.

This clonotype was observed at least ten times. J is TRBJ2-5 and V is TRBV11-2; weak D call: TRBD1 (6 bases). The V end lost 4 bases, the J end lost 5 bases, and 14 bases lay between the germline ends. Germline V gene lookup returns CDR1 SGHAT and CDR2 FQNNGV. This CDR3 comprises 14 residues. The CDR3 nucleotides read TGTGCCAGCAGCTACGCCAGGGGATGGGAGACCCAGTACTTC. Its translation is CASSYARGWETQYF.

This clonotype has only a few counts. V is TRBV20-1 and J is TRBJ2-7, with TRBD1 identical over 7 bases. The CDR3 covers 13 residues. Unmatched junction bases numbered 7, after V lost 6 bases and J lost 2 bases. Per the germline V gene, CDR1 is DFQATT and CDR2 is SNEGSKA (reference sequence). The DNA for the CDR3 is TGCAGTGCCTTAGGACAGGAGGCCTACGAGCAGTACTTC. It codes for CSALGQEAYEQYF.

The genes are TRBV11-2 and TRBJ2-3, with a tentative D call TRBD1 (6 bases). Germline assignment: CDR1 SGHAT and CDR2 FQNNGV. The CDR3 sequence is 13 residues long. V was shortened by 6 bases and J by 6 bases, with 13 bases between the two germline ends. The CDR3 spells CASRRPGEDTQYF. CDR3 bases: TGTGCCAGCAGGCGTCCAGGGGAGGATACGCAGTATTTT.

This chain uses TRBV5-1 with TRBJ2-3, with TRBD2 identical over 8 bases. The CDR3 is 15 residues long. The J segment lost 4 bases and the V segment lost 0 bases, leaving 4 bases of the junction unmatched. CDR1 and CDR2 (germline): SGHRS, YFSETQ. The CDR3 spells CASSLDRGGPDTQYF. The CDR3 DNA is TGCGCCAGCAGCTTGGACCGGGGGGGGCCAGATACGCAGTATTTT.

Comments on this clonotype: A single base separates this from a much larger clone, so it may be a read error. The chain combines TRBV4-2 with TRBJ2-7; D may match TRBD1 or TRBD2 (5 bases each). Looked up from germline, CDR1 is LGHNA and CDR2 is YNFKEQ. This CDR3 contains 15 residues. Trimming stripped 0 bases from V and 0 bases from J, with 9 bases between. CDR3 sequence reads: CASSQEWGSSYEQYF. The CDR3 coding sequence is TGTGCCAGCAGCCAAGAATGGGGGAGCTCCTACGAGCAGTACTTC.

The J gene is TRBJ2-7, the V gene TRBV29-1; 8 nucleotides match TRBD2. V shed 6 bases, J shed 4 bases, and the junction held 5 bases outside the gene matches. Germline CDR1 reads SQVTM; CDR2 reads ANQGSEA. The CDR3 is 12 amino acids. This chain's CDR3 is CSVLAGIYEQYF. Here the CDR3 DNA reads TGCAGCGTCCTAGCGGGTATATACGAGCAGTACTTC.